These 2 T cell receptor beta chains were sequenced from one sample in a study of control samples from healthy donors and cancer patients. Libraries were prepared by immunoSEQ multiplex PCR; TCRdb keeps only in-frame clonotypes and omits some of them. Of under 100,000 clones listed, around 89% are singletons. The material sequenced was blood. The receptor source for this set is a woman aged 70-85 years in good health.

This clone appeared a single time. This chain joins TRBV5-4 and TRBJ1-2; the match to TRBD1 covers 9 bases. Trimming took 4 bases from V and 7 from J; bases not matched to a gene: 8. The CDR3 loop spans 14 amino acids. Per the germline V gene, CDR1 is SGHNT and CDR2 is YYREEE (reference sequence). The CDR3 loop reads CASSPGQGPFGYTF. CDR3 in DNA: TGTGCCAGCAGCCCGGGACAGGGTCCCTTTGGCTACACCTTC. The full variable domain, in which reference TRBV5-4 and TRBJ1-2 provide the parts outside the CDR3, is ETGVTQSPTHLIKTRGQQVTLRCSSQSGHNTVSWYQQALGQGPQFIFQYYREEENGRGNFPPRFSGLQFPNYSSELNVNALELDDSALYLCASSPGQGPFGYTFGSGTRLTVV.

The chain couples TRBV11-2 to TRBJ2-7; a weak D match, TRBD2 (6 bases). Trimming pared 3 bases from V and 9 bases from J, leaving 18 bases between. The length of the CDR3 is 14 residues. Looked up from germline, CDR1 is SGHAT and CDR2 is FQNNGV. CDR3 coding DNA: TGTGCCAGCAGCTTTGAACCGACTAGATCGGCGCAGTACTTC. Residues: CASSFEPTRSAQYF.